What follows is one T cell receptor (beta chain) and its context. What it binds is not known. TCRdb ran MiXCR on the reads and lists one entry per CDR3 protein. The sample yields some 300,000 distinct CDR3 sequences, 9.6% seen once. The data derive from a study of T cell repertoires in cytomegalovirus infection. Study as a whole: Indications of both CMV infection and matching HLA type were provided by public TCR beta signatures.

CDR1 is DFQATT and CDR2 is SNEGSKA in the germline V gene (reference sequence). This CDR3 has 14 residues. Trimming pared 4 bases from V and 0 bases from J, leaving 9 bases between. Study-wide results and limits: The ex vivo response showed dominance by HLA-C-restricted CMV-specific TCR beta clonotypes. Summed public TCR beta family frequency identified CMV carriers bearing the relevant HLA.

Sequenced: PBMCs. This clonotype originated in a human donor in good health (CMV status not recorded). Some clones in this sample may be carry-over from other donors' samples. The genes are TRBV20-1 and TRBJ2-2; D is unclear. CDR3 in DNA: TGCAGTGCTACTCTGGAGACGAACACCGGGGAGCTGTTTTTT. It encodes CSATLETNTGELFF.